Following are 22 T cell receptor beta chains from one sample sequenced in a study of T-cell memory formation after mild COVID-19. TCRdb reprocessed the 5' RACE reads with MiXCR, giving one entry per CDR3 protein. The data hold 250,000 to 300,000 distinct CDR3 sequences, with more than 15% observed a single time. What was sequenced was PBMCs or a T cell subset sorted from them (not recorded which). The receptors stem from a man younger than 35 who had mild COVID-19 (a few samples of this study predate the infection). Cell type and time point are not known.

The chain joins TRBV12-3 or TRBV12-4 to TRBJ2-3; D gene uncertain. The V end was cut by 3 bases, the J end by 4 bases, with 8 bases between. The CDR3 is made up of 13 amino acids. CDR3 amino acids: CASSLAIADTQYF. In DNA form, the CDR3 reads TGTGCCAGCAGTTTGGCCATAGCAGATACGCAGTATTTT.

V is TRBV6-5 and J is TRBJ1-1, with TRBD1 matching 10 bases. Germline CDR1 and CDR2: MNHEY and SVGAGI. V dropped 4 bases and J dropped 0; count of bases not matched to a gene: 5. This CDR3 is built from 16 residues. The CDR3 loop is CASSFWTGGMNTEAFF. In DNA, the CDR3 is TGTGCCAGCAGTTTCTGGACAGGGGGAATGAACACTGAAGCTTTCTTT.

This rearrangement joins TRBV19 to TRBJ1-6, with 10 bases matching TRBD1. Germline trimming cut 5 bases from V and 10 bases from J; bases unmatched to any gene: 2. The CDR3 is 13 residues long. Germline CDR1 reads LNHDA; CDR2 reads SQIVND (reference sequence). CDR3 DNA sequence: TGTGCCAGTAGTGACAGGGGGCGATCACCCCTCCACTTT. It translates to CASSDRGRSPLHF.

This clonotype appeared a few times. This chain connects TRBV7-2 to TRBJ2-5, with D perhaps matching TRBD1 or TRBD2 (5 bases each). The CDR3 consists of 16 residues. Germline V CDR1 and CDR2: SGHTA, FQGNSA. The germline V and J ends were trimmed by 5 bases and 2 bases, with 18 bases remaining between them. CDR3 amino acids: CASSKGPNEGQETQYF. The CDR3 DNA reads as TGTGCCAGCAGCAAGGGGCCGAACGAGGGGCAAGAGACCCAGTACTTC.

Many counts were recorded for this clonotype. CDR3 region: CAISASSPPEQFF. Written as DNA, the CDR3 is TGTGCCATCAGCGCATCATCACCCCCTGAGCAGTTCTTC. The chain uses TRBV10-3 and TRBJ2-1; the D is unclear. Trimming stripped 6 bases from V and 9 bases from J, with 15 bases between. The CDR3 sequence is 13 residues long. The germline V gene has CDR1 ENHRY and CDR2 SYGVKD.

V usage is TRBV5-5 and J usage is TRBJ2-5; 8 bases line up with TRBD1. Trimming took 2 bases from V and 5 from J; bases not matched to a gene: 5. CDR1 and CDR2 from the germline V gene are SGHKS and YYEKEE (reference sequence). This CDR3 is 14 amino acids long. The chain's CDR3 is CASSFFQGAETQYF. Here the CDR3 DNA reads TGTGCCAGCAGCTTCTTTCAGGGGGCGGAGACCCAGTACTTC.

This clonotype was seen more than once but under ten times. This chain links TRBV20-1 with TRBJ2-7; 8 bases are shared with TRBD2. V lost 6 bases and J lost 2; bases outside the gene matches: 3. The CDR3 is 12 residues long. CDR1 and CDR2 (germline): DFQATT, SNEGSKA (reference sequence). This CDR3 is CSAAGGAYEQYV. The CDR3 nucleotides read TGCAGTGCCGCGGGGGGAGCCTACGAGCAGTACGTC.

This clonotype was picked up a small number of times. The chain employs TRBV24-1 and TRBJ2-3; 9 positions agree with TRBD1. This CDR3 has 15 amino acids. With 3 bases clipped from V and 4 bases from J, the junction kept 4 bases outside the gene matches. Germline lookup yields CDR1 KGHDR and CDR2 SFDVKD. The CDR3 reads CATSDPGQGSDTQYF. The CDR3 nucleotides are TGTGCCACCAGTGATCCGGGACAGGGATCAGATACGCAGTATTTT.

This clonotype was seen more than once but under ten times. The CDR3 here is CSASRDGGREQYF. CDR3 sequence (DNA): TGCAGTGCTTCCCGGGACGGCGGTCGCGAGCAGTACTTC. The J gene is TRBJ2-7, the V gene TRBV20-1; possibly TRBD1 or TRBD2 for D (5 bases each). Germline CDR1 and CDR2: DFQATT and SNEGSKA (reference sequence). The V end lost 5 bases, the J end lost 6 bases, and 17 bases lay between the germline ends. This CDR3 contains 13 residues.

This chain joins TRBV12-3 or TRBV12-4 and TRBJ2-1; a weak D match, TRBD1 (5 bases). V dropped 3 bases and J dropped 12 bases, with 9 bases sitting between them. The CDR3 is made up of 11 amino acids. The chain's CDR3 is CASSLGQGQFF. Here the CDR3 DNA reads TGTGCCAGCAGTTTGGGGCAGGGGCAGTTCTTC.

This chain joins TRBV11-3 and TRBJ2-3; TRBD2 matches at 10 bases. CDR1 SGHNT and CDR2 YENEEA come from the germline V gene. The CDR3 sequence is 14 residues long. V shed 5 bases and J 6 bases; nucleotides not matched to a gene: 5. The CDR3 DNA is TGTGCCAGCAGCCAGCGGGGGGGCCGGGATACGCAGTATTTT. Residues: CASSQRGGRDTQYF. Together with reference TRBV11-3 and TRBJ2-3, the CDR3 gives the full variable domain: EAGVVQSPRYKIIEKKQPVAFWCNPISGHNTLYWYLQNLGQGPELLIRYENEEAVDDSQLPKDRFSAERLKGVDSTLKIQPAELGDSAVYLCASSQRGGRDTQYFGPGTRLTVL.

This clonotype was seen a few times. J is TRBJ2-2 and V is TRBV4-1; TRBD2 matches at 11 bases. Germline V CDR1 and CDR2: MGHRA, YSYEKL. With 4 bases clipped from V and 4 bases from J, the junction kept 8 bases outside the gene matches. The CDR3 runs 17 residues. CDR3: CASSRDSGRAVTGELFF. The CDR3 DNA reads as TGCGCCAGCAGCCGTGATAGCGGGAGGGCCGTCACCGGGGAGCTGTTTTTT.

This clonotype has at least ten counts. The rearrangement joins TRBV4-2 to TRBJ2-1, with unresolved D. Germline V gene lookup returns CDR1 LGHNA and CDR2 YNFKEQ. Trimming removed 0 bases at V and 9 bases at J, with 6 bases between. The CDR3 spans 12 residues. CDR3 sequence reads: CASSQDDFEQFF. In DNA, the CDR3 is TGTGCCAGCAGCCAAGATGACTTTGAGCAGTTCTTC.

This rearrangement joins TRBV12-3 or TRBV12-4 to TRBJ1-5; 10 bases agree with TRBD1. This CDR3 has 14 amino acids. The V and J ends lost 4 bases and 11 bases, in that order; junction bases with no gene match: 8. CDR3 in DNA: TGTGCCAGCAGTTCAGGGACAGGGGTGAGGACCCAGCATTTT. Protein sequence: CASSSGTGVRTQHF.

This chain uses TRBV6-5 with TRBJ1-1; D unresolved. The CDR3 is 14 residues long. CDR1 is MNHEY, CDR2 SVGAGI, per germline. V was pared by 10 bases and J by 2 bases, with 17 bases between. CDR3 amino acids: CATHQRSTNTEAFF. CDR3 in DNA: TGTGCCACCCACCAACGGAGTACCAACACTGAAGCTTTCTTT.

The chain joins TRBV7-9 to TRBJ1-1; D remains unclear. V lost 2 bases and J lost 1, with 8 bases in between. This CDR3 contains 14 residues. Germline loops: CDR1 SEHNR, CDR2 FQNEAQ (reference sequence). The CDR3 sequence: CASSLRSGNTEAFF. CDR3 coding DNA: TGTGCCAGCAGCTTACGGTCAGGGAACACTGAAGCTTTCTTT.

The chain employs TRBV7-2 and TRBJ2-3; D is unresolved. V gave up 2 bases and J gave up 4 bases, with 7 bases separating them. CDR1 and CDR2 (germline): SGHTA, FQGNSA. CDR3 length: 13 amino acids. CDR3: CASSLTIADTQYF. In DNA, the CDR3 is TGTGCCAGCAGCTTAACTATCGCAGATACGCAGTATTTT. The full variable domain, with the rest looked up from reference TRBV7-2 and TRBJ2-3, is GAGVSQSPSNKVTEKGKDVELRCDPISGHTALYWYRQSLGQGLEFLIYFQGNSAPDKSGLPSDRFSAERTGGSVSTLTIQRTQQEDSAVYLCASSLTIADTQYFGPGTRLTVL.

V gene TRBV29-1 combines with J gene TRBJ1-3; D is unresolved. With 5 bases removed from V and 1 base from J, the gap between germline ends came to 6 bases. The germline CDR1 and CDR2 sequences are SQVTM and ANQGSEA. CDR3 length: 12 residues. The CDR3 sequence: CSVKGSGNTIYF. The CDR3 DNA reads as TGCAGCGTTAAGGGATCTGGAAACACCATATATTTT.

This sequence joins TRBV5-1 and TRBJ2-2; maybe TRBD1 (6 bases). The germline V gene encodes CDR1 SGHRS and CDR2 YFSETQ. V lost 4 bases to trimming and J lost 0 bases, with 13 bases between them. CDR3 length: 16 residues. CDR3 bases: TGCGCCAGCAGCCGAACGGACAGCGCGAACACCGGGGAGCTGTTTTTT. It codes for CASSRTDSANTGELFF.

J is TRBJ2-2 and V is TRBV4-1; 7 nucleotides line up with TRBD1. Germline V gene sequence: CDR1 MGHRA, CDR2 YSYEKL. V gave up 0 bases and J gave up 4 bases; unmatched junction bases: 8. CDR3 size: 17 residues. The CDR3 DNA is TGCGCCAGCAGCCAAGAGCCGAGACAGGGCGCCACCGGGGAGCTGTTTTTT. Translating it yields CASSQEPRQGATGELFF.

The table lists this clonotype with a few counts. This sequence joins TRBV20-1 and TRBJ2-1; D is perhaps TRBD1 (6 bases). The CDR3 totals 12 residues. CDR1 is DFQATT, CDR2 SNEGSKA, per germline (reference sequence). V was trimmed by 3 bases and J by 12 bases, leaving 15 bases between them. CDR3 in amino acids: CSARGTGTMQFF. DNA of the CDR3: TGCAGTGCTAGGGGGACCGGGACAATGCAGTTCTTC.

This clonotype was detected ten times or more. The chain uses TRBV5-1 and TRBJ2-3; D is tentatively TRBD1 or TRBD2 (5 bases each). The germline gives CDR1 SGHRS, CDR2 YFSETQ. The CDR3 spans 12 residues. Deletions cut 7 bases from V and 6 bases from J, with 12 bases between. The CDR3: CASRDASDTQYF. The CDR3 nucleotides are TGCGCCAGCCGGGACGCCTCGGATACGCAGTATTTT.